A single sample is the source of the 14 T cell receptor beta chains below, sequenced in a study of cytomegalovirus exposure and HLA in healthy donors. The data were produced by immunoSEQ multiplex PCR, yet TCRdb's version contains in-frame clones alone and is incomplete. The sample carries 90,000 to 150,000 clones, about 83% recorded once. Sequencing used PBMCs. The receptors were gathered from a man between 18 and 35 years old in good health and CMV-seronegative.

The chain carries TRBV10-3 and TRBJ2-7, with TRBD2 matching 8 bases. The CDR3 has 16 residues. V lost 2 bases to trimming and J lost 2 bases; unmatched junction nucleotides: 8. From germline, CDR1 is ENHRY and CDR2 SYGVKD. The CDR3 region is CAISETGLARTYEQYF. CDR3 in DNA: TGTGCCATCAGTGAGACCGGACTAGCCAGAACCTACGAGCAGTACTTC.

As DNA, the CDR3 is TGTGCCAGCAGCTTATCCGACCGGGGATACACCTTC. This encodes CASSLSDRGYTF. V usage is TRBV7-9 and J usage is TRBJ1-2; D not certain. The CDR3 consists of 12 residues. The V gene's germline CDR1 is SEHNR and CDR2 FQNEAQ (reference sequence). Trimming left V 2 bases short and J 11 bases short, with 12 bases between.

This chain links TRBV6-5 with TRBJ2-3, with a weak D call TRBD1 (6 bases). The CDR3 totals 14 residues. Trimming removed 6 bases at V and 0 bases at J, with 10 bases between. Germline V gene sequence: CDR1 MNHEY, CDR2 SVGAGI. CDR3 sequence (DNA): TGTGCCAGCAGCAACGGACAGAGCACAGATACGCAGTATTTT. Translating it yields CASSNGQSTDTQYF.

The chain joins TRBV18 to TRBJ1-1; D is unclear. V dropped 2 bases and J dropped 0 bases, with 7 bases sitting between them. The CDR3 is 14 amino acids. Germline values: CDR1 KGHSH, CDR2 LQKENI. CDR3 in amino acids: CASSPDDMNTEAFF. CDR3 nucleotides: TGTGCCAGCTCACCAGACGACATGAACACTGAAGCTTTCTTT.

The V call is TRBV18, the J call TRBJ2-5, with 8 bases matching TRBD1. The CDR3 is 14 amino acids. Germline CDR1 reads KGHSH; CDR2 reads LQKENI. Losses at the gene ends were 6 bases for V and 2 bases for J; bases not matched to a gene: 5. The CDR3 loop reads CASSDRGSQETQYF. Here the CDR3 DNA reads TGTGCCAGCTCCGACAGGGGAAGTCAAGAGACCCAGTACTTC. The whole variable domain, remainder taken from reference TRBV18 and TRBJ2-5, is NAGVMQNPRHLVRRRGQEARLRCSPMKGHSHVYWYRQLPEEGLKFMVYLQKENIIDESGMPKERFSAEFPKEGPSILRIQQVVRGDSAAYFCASSDRGSQETQYFGPGTRLLVL.

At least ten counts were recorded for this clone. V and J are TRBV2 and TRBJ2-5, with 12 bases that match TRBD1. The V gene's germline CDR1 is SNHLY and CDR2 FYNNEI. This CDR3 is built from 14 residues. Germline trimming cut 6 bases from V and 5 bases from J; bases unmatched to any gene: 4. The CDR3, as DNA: TGTGCCAGCAGCGGGACAGGGGGCAGGGAGACCCAGTACTTC. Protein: CASSGTGGRETQYF.

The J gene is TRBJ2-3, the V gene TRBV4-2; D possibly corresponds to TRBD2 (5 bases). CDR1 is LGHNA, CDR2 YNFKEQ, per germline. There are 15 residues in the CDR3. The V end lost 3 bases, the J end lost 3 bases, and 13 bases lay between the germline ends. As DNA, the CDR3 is TGTGCCAGCAGCCAGGTGGGAGAGAGGACAGATACGCAGTATTTT. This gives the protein CASSQVGERTDTQYF.

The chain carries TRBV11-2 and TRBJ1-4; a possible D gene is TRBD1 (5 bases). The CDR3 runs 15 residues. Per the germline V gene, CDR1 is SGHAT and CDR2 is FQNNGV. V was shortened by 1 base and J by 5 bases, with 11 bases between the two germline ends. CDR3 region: CASSLVGQGNEKLFF. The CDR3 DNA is TGTGCCAGCAGCTTAGTGGGGCAGGGCAATGAAAAACTGTTTTTT. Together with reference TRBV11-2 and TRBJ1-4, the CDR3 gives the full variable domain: EAGVAQSPRYKIIEKRQSVAFWCNPISGHATLYWYQQILGQGPKLLIQFQNNGVVDDSQLPKDRFSAERLKGVDSTLKIQPAKLEDSAVYLCASSLVGQGNEKLFFGSGTQLSVL.

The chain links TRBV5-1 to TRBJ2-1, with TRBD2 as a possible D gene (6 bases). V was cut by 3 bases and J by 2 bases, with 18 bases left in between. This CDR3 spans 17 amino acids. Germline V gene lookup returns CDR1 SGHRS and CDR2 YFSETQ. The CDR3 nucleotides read TGCGCCAGCAGCTCCCCTTGGGGGACTTCGACCTACAATGAGCAGTTCTTC. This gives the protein CASSSPWGTSTYNEQFF.

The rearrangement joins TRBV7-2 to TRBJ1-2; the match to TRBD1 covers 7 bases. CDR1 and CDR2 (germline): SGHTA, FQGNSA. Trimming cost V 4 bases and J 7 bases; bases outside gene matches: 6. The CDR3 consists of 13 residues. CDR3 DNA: TGTGCCAGCAGCTCCACAGGGGCCGGTGGCTACACCTTC. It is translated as CASSSTGAGGYTF.

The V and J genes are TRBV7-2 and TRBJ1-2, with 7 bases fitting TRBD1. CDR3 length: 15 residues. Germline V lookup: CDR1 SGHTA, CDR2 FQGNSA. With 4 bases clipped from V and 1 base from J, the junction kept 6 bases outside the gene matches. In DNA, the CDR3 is TGTGCCAGCAGCTCAGGACAGGTTTTTAACTATGGCTACACCTTC. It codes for CASSSGQVFNYGYTF.

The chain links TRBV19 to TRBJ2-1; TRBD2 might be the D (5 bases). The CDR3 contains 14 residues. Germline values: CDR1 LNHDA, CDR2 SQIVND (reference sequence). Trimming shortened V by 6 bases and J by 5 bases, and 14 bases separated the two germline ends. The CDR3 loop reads CASSPTADNNEQFF. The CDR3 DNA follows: TGTGCCAGTAGCCCCACAGCGGATAACAATGAGCAGTTCTTC.

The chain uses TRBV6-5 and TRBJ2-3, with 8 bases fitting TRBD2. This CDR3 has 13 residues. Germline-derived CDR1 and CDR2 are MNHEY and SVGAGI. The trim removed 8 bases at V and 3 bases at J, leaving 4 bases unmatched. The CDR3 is CASRGGHTDTQYF. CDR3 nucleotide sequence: TGTGCCAGCCGGGGGGGGCATACAGATACGCAGTATTTT.

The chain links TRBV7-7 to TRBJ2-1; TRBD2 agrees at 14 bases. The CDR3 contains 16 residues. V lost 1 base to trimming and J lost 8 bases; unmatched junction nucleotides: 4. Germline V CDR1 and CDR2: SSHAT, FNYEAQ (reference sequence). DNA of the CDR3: TGTGCCAGCAGCTTAGGACTAGCGGGAGGGCAGGATGAGCAGTTCTTC. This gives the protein CASSLGLAGGQDEQFF.